The 7 T cell receptor beta chains presented below share a single source sample, sequenced in a study of a mutant IDH1 vaccine in newly diagnosed glioma. The time point is: baseline, week 1 (first vaccination visit). Described treatment: pre-vaccination baseline after standard-of-care therapy. The repertoire was sequenced with immunoSEQ multiplex PCR; TCRdb's copy has only in-frame clones and lacks some. The table includes roughly 99,000 clones, over 85% detected once. Specimen: PBMCs, collected from a glioma patient treated with radiotherapy, temozolomide or both. Receptors were obtained from a woman aged 45-65 years with glioma.

This sequence joins TRBV29-1 and TRBJ2-5; D is uncertain. Trimming stripped 5 bases from V and 1 base from J, with 8 bases between. Germline V CDR1 and CDR2: SQVTM, ANQGSEA. The CDR3 is made up of 12 amino acids. The CDR3 nucleotides read TGCAGCGTTAGGAGTTCCCAAGAGACCCAGTACTTC. Amino acids: CSVRSSQETQYF. The full variable domain, rest sourced from reference TRBV29-1 and TRBJ2-5, is SAVISQKPSRDICQRGTSLTIQCQVDSQVTMMFWYRQQPGQSLTLIATANQGSEATYESGFVIDKFPISRPNLTFSTLTVSNMSPEDSSIYLCSVRSSQETQYFGPGTRLLVL.

The CDR3 spells CASSVTNGLYEQYF. As DNA, the CDR3 is TGTGCCAGTAGTGTGACTAACGGGCTCTACGAGCAGTACTTC. The chain carries TRBV19 and TRBJ2-7; the D gene is possibly TRBD2 (5 bases). Trimming removed 5 bases at V and 3 bases at J, with 14 bases between. The CDR3 runs 14 residues. Germline V gene sequence: CDR1 LNHDA, CDR2 SQIVND (reference sequence).

The gene calls are TRBV6-6 and TRBJ1-5, with D maybe TRBD1 (6 bases). V lost 0 bases and J lost 5, with 11 bases in between. The CDR3 is 15 residues long. Germline loops: CDR1 MNHNY, CDR2 SVGAGI (reference sequence). CDR3 bases: TGTGCCAGCAGTTACTCGAACAGGGCTCATCAGCCCCAGCATTTT. This codes for CASSYSNRAHQPQHF.

The rearrangement uses TRBV9 and TRBJ2-5, with 8 nucleotides matching TRBD2. Germline assignment: CDR1 SGDLS and CDR2 YYNGEE. V shed 0 bases, J shed 5 bases, and the junction held 9 bases outside the gene matches. The CDR3 spans 16 residues. The CDR3 protein is CASSVEAGASGETQYF. As DNA, the CDR3 is TGTGCCAGCAGCGTAGAAGCGGGAGCGTCGGGGGAGACCCAGTACTTC.

The CDR3 reads CASAGTLSTGELFF. The CDR3 DNA follows: TGTGCCAGCGCAGGGACTCTCAGCACCGGGGAGCTGTTTTTT. The J gene is TRBJ2-2, the V gene TRBV6-5, with a weak D call TRBD2 (6 bases). The CDR3 extends over 14 amino acids. The V and J ends lost 8 bases and 4 bases respectively, with 14 bases between them. From germline, CDR1 is MNHEY and CDR2 SVGAGI.

The genes are TRBV14 and TRBJ1-2; 7 bases are shared with TRBD1. Trimming took 0 bases from V and 7 from J; bases not matched to a gene: 5. The CDR3 has 14 residues. Germline V gene sequence: CDR1 SGHDN, CDR2 FVKESK. The CDR3 spells CASSQDRQGGGYTF. DNA of the CDR3: TGTGCCAGCAGCCAAGATCGACAGGGAGGTGGCTACACCTTC.

V is TRBV4-2 and J is TRBJ2-3; 12 nucleotides match TRBD2. CDR3 length: 20 amino acids. The V gene end was trimmed by 1 base and the J gene end by 4 bases; junction bases not matched to a gene: 15. CDR1 LGHNA and CDR2 YNFKEQ come from the germline V gene. The CDR3 loop reads CASSQGGTATSGRTADTQYF. In nucleotides, the CDR3 is TGTGCCAGCAGCCAAGGAGGTACGGCTACTAGCGGGAGGACAGCAGATACGCAGTATTTT.